Shown below are 19 T cell receptor beta chains from a single sample sequenced in a study of cytomegalovirus exposure and HLA in healthy donors. Primers: 60 Vbeta forward and 13 Jbeta reverse. The repertoire was sequenced with immunoSEQ multiplex PCR; TCRdb's copy has only in-frame clones and lacks some. The table records more than 100,000 clones, over 70% of them present only once. The material sequenced was PBMCs. The receptors stem from a woman between 40 and 55 years old in good health and CMV-seronegative.

The CDR3 nucleotides are TGTGCCAGCAGCCCAGTGACGGGTTTTGAGCAGTTCTTC. This translates into CASSPVTGFEQFF. The genes are TRBV6-5 and TRBJ2-1; D gene uncertain. The CDR3 contains 13 residues. V lost 6 bases and J 9 bases, leaving 15 bases between the germline ends. CDR1 MNHEY and CDR2 SVGAGI come from the germline V gene.

V gene TRBV5-8 combines with J gene TRBJ2-6; D gene unclear. Trimming stripped 4 bases from V and 2 bases from J, with 13 bases between. CDR3 length: 16 amino acids. Germline V gives CDR1 SGHTS, CDR2 YDEGEE. Here the CDR3 reads CASSVGASTGANVLTF. The CDR3 DNA sequence: TGTGCCAGCAGCGTTGGTGCTTCTACTGGGGCCAACGTCCTGACTTTC.

This sequence joins TRBV7-9 and TRBJ2-2; tentative D call: TRBD2 (6 bases). CDR3 length: 16 amino acids. Trimming left V 3 bases short and J 5 bases short, with 16 bases between. The germline V gene has CDR1 SEHNR and CDR2 FQNEAQ (reference sequence). The CDR3 bases are TGTGCCAGCAGCTTTAGTAGCGGTTTTAAAACCGGGGAGCTGTTTTTT. It yields the protein CASSFSSGFKTGELFF.

This chain uses TRBV6-5 with TRBJ1-1; TRBD1 agrees at 10 bases. Germline assignment: CDR1 MNHEY and CDR2 SVGAGI. Trimming took 2 bases from V and 5 from J; bases not matched to a gene: 5. The CDR3 sequence is 15 residues long. CDR3 nucleotide sequence: TGTGCCAGCAGTTACCGGGGACAGGGGCGTACTGAAGCTTTCTTT. Translating gives CASSYRGQGRTEAFF.

This chain links TRBV29-1 with TRBJ1-1; TRBD1 might be the D (5 bases). V lost 2 bases and J 7 bases, leaving 26 bases between the germline ends. This CDR3 comprises 17 residues. CDR1 and CDR2 (germline): SQVTM, ANQGSEA. In DNA form, the CDR3 reads TGCAGCGTTGAAAAAGGGGTTAAAGGAGGGAGCATGAGTGAAGCTTTCTTT. Its protein product is CSVEKGVKGGSMSEAFF.

The chain employs TRBV6-5 and TRBJ1-3; no clear D. With 7 bases removed from V and 0 bases from J, the gap between germline ends came to 7 bases. Per the germline V gene, CDR1 is MNHEY and CDR2 is SVGAGI. This CDR3 is 13 amino acids long. In DNA, the CDR3 is TGTGCCAGCACTAAGAGCTCTGGAAACACCATATATTTT. Translated, it gives CASTKSSGNTIYF.

This clone was recorded once. The chain couples TRBV21-1 to TRBJ2-7; TRBD2, the table's D call, lacks a check against the DNA. TRBV21-1 is labeled a pseudogene. The CDR3 runs 15 residues. CDR3 amino acids: CASSFKGRRPYEQYF. In DNA, the CDR3 is TGTGCCAGCAGCTTTAAGGGCAGGAGGCCCTACGAGCAGTACTTC.

J is TRBJ2-5 and V is TRBV9; TRBD1 aligns across 7 bases. V shed 3 bases, J shed 5 bases, and the junction held 10 bases outside the gene matches. The CDR3 has 15 amino acids. Per the germline V gene, CDR1 is SGDLS and CDR2 is YYNGEE. The CDR3 nucleotides are TGTGCCAGCAGCGATCGGACAGGACATGGGGAGACCCAGTACTTC. Encoded protein: CASSDRTGHGETQYF.

This chain connects TRBV12-2 to TRBJ2-1; the DNA was not used to check the table's D call, TRBD2. TRBV12-2 is labeled a pseudogene. The CDR3 extends over 16 amino acids. The CDR3 nucleotides read TGTGCAAGTCGCCTGGAGACTAGCGGGGGAAACAATGAGCAGTTCTTC. Its protein is CASRLETSGGNNEQFF.

The rearrangement links TRBV5-4 to TRBJ2-1; 8 nucleotides line up with TRBD2. Per the germline V gene, CDR1 is SGHNT and CDR2 is YYREEE (reference sequence). This CDR3 contains 16 residues. The ends lost 4 bases at V and 7 bases at J; junction bases unmatched: 13. Here the CDR3 reads CASSPSAGEKGNEQFF. The CDR3 DNA follows: TGTGCCAGCAGCCCGTCAGCGGGGGAGAAGGGGAATGAGCAGTTCTTC.

This chain uses TRBV9 with TRBJ2-3, with D tentatively TRBD1 (5 bases). Per germline, CDR1 SGDLS and CDR2 YYNGEE. The V end lost 0 bases, the J end lost 4 bases, and 12 bases lay between the germline ends. The CDR3 runs 15 residues. CDR3: CASSVDRSGPDTQYF. Here the CDR3 DNA reads TGTGCCAGCAGCGTAGACCGGTCAGGGCCAGATACGCAGTATTTT.

The chain is built from TRBV2 and TRBJ2-5, with D unclear. Trimming took off 7 bases at V and 0 bases at J, with 6 bases between the two ends. The CDR3 has 12 residues. Germline loops: CDR1 SNHLY, CDR2 FYNNEI. CDR3 bases: TGTGCCAGCACACGGTACCAAGAGACCCAGTACTTC. Protein: CASTRYQETQYF.

This clone was seen once. This rearrangement joins TRBV28 to TRBJ1-5; 9 bases are shared with TRBD1. After removal of 6 bases from V and 6 bases from J, the junction contained 6 bases not matched to a gene. The CDR3 is made up of 14 amino acids. From germline, CDR1 is MDHEN and CDR2 SYDVKM. The CDR3 is CASRGGQGGQPQHF. In DNA, the CDR3 is TGTGCCAGCAGGGGGGGACAGGGCGGTCAGCCCCAGCATTTT.

Regarding this clone: The sample carries other DNA sequences with the same CDR3. The CDR3 is CASSAGTGSYEQYF. The CDR3 nucleotides read TGTGCCAGCTCAGCCGGGACAGGCTCCTACGAGCAGTACTTC. The chain recombines TRBV18 with TRBJ2-7, with 8 bases lining up with TRBD1. V gave up 5 bases and J gave up 0 bases; unmatched junction bases: 3. The CDR3 is made up of 14 amino acids. Germline CDR1 KGHSH, CDR2 LQKENI.

This clone has only a few counts. The genes are TRBV4-1 and TRBJ2-3, with no clear D. Trimming cost V 1 base and J 3 bases, with 8 bases left between them. Germline V gene data show CDR1 as MGHRA and CDR2 as YSYEKL. The CDR3 sequence is 14 residues long. CDR3 nucleotide sequence: TGCGCCAGCAGCCAAGTGGGCAGGACAGATACGCAGTATTTT. Protein product: CASSQVGRTDTQYF.

This clone was counted a few times. V gene TRBV19 combines with J gene TRBJ2-1, with D tentatively TRBD2 (7 bases). The V gene lost 5 bases and the J gene lost 0 bases, with 20 bases spanning the gap. Per germline, CDR1 LNHDA and CDR2 SQIVND (reference sequence). This CDR3 has 18 amino acids. The CDR3 sequence is CASSPPEAGALSYNEQFF. In DNA, the CDR3 is TGTGCCAGTAGTCCCCCAGAGGCGGGGGCCCTCTCCTACAATGAGCAGTTCTTC.

This clone occurred a few times. The CDR3: CASSQEPAGAGRNEQYF. The DNA of the CDR3 is TGCGCCAGCAGCCAAGAACCTGCGGGGGCAGGTAGGAACGAGCAGTACTTC. The chain couples TRBV4-3 to TRBJ2-7, with TRBD2 as a possible D gene (7 bases). This CDR3 has 17 amino acids. Germline loops: CDR1 LGHNA, CDR2 YSLEER. Trimming shortened V by 0 bases and J by 5 bases, and 20 bases separated the two germline ends.

V gene TRBV9 combines with J gene TRBJ2-2, with 10 bases lining up with TRBD2. The V and J ends lost 4 bases and 1 base, in that order; junction bases with no gene match: 7. CDR1 is SGDLS, CDR2 YYNGEE, per germline. The CDR3 runs 17 residues. CDR3 protein: CASSLNSGGLNTGELFF. In nucleotides, the CDR3 is TGTGCCAGCAGCCTTAATAGCGGGGGGCTGAACACCGGGGAGCTGTTTTTT.

The genes are TRBV19 and TRBJ2-7, with TRBD1 as a possible D gene (6 bases). Trimming shortened V by 8 bases and J by 9 bases, and 20 bases separated the two germline ends. This CDR3 is built from 13 residues. Germline V gene lookup returns CDR1 LNHDA and CDR2 SQIVND (reference sequence). The CDR3 is CASSSGQGTGQYF. In DNA, the CDR3 is TGTGCCAGTTCGTCAGGGCAGGGGACGGGGCAGTACTTC.